This TCR beta chain was sequenced in a study of T cells after posttransplantation cyclophosphamide. Using immunoSEQ multiplex PCR, the repertoire was profiled, and TCRdb retains in-frame clones only, with some absent. Counted here are 14,000 or so clones, about four fifths occurring once; the ten biggest clones make up around 1.2%. This clone was detected only a few times. The CDR3 extends over 14 amino acids. Germline CDR1 reads SGHRS; CDR2 reads YFSETQ. V lost 6 bases and J lost 4, with 16 bases in between. The source of this sequence is a man between 50 and 59 years old. The chain carries TRBV5-1 and TRBJ1-1, with D tentatively TRBD1 (5 bases). The source material was memory CD4+ T cells sorted from PBMCs. Written as DNA, the CDR3 is TGCGCCAGCACCCCGGCATTGGGGGGCACTGAAGCTTTCTTT. This encodes CASTPALGGTEAFF.